The entry below gives a single TCR beta chain sequence along with its context. Sequencing used immunoSEQ multiplex PCR; TCRdb keeps in-frame clones, though not all of them. The sample records over 100,000 clones, almost 80% being singletons. The source of the sample is a study of blood T cell repertoires in COVID-19. About the study: Acute-phase and convalescent COVID-19 samples originated in the United States, Italy and Spain.

The CDR3 covers 14 residues. Germline V gene sequence: CDR1 KGHSH, CDR2 LQKENI. With 2 bases removed from V and 2 bases from J, the gap between germline ends came to 9 bases. The TCR originated in a man aged 60 to 75 with active or convalescent COVID-19. The chain couples TRBV18 to TRBJ2-5; D unresolved. Source material: peripheral blood. CDR3: CASSPGSSQETQYF. CDR3 nucleotides: TGTGCCAGCTCACCAGGTTCCAGTCAAGAGACCCAGTACTTC.